This passage covers 7 T cell receptor beta chains from one sample sequenced in a study of cytomegalovirus exposure and HLA in healthy donors. 60 Vbeta and 13 Jbeta primers were used in PCR. The repertoire was sequenced with immunoSEQ multiplex PCR; TCRdb's copy has only in-frame clones and lacks some. The sample lists about 99,000 clones; around 82% were seen once. Input material: PBMCs. The origin of the receptors is a middle-aged woman in good health and CMV-seronegative.

CDR3 in DNA: TGTGCCAGCAGTGCCGACAGTTGGCGCACAGATACGCAGTATTTT. Its translation is CASSADSWRTDTQYF. This chain connects TRBV27 to TRBJ2-3; possibly TRBD1 for D (5 bases). Germline-derived CDR1 and CDR2 are MNHEY and SMNVEV (reference sequence). V lost 5 bases to trimming and J lost 1 base, with 13 bases between them. The CDR3 is 15 residues long.

The V gene is TRBV12-5, the J gene TRBJ2-3; D gene uncertain. The CDR3 spans 14 residues. The V gene's germline CDR1 is LGHNT and CDR2 FRNRAP. Trimming stripped 5 bases from V and 2 bases from J, with 11 bases between. The CDR3 DNA is TGTGCTAGTGGTCTATATATCCCCACAGATACGCAGTATTTT. This codes for CASGLYIPTDTQYF.

This chain joins TRBV9 and TRBJ1-1; a possible D gene is TRBD1 (6 bases). This CDR3 has 14 amino acids. Germline CDR1 is SGDLS and CDR2 is YYNGEE. Trimming left V 3 bases short and J 5 bases short, with 14 bases between. The CDR3 sequence: CASSAHRDSTEAFF. The CDR3 region has the DNA TGTGCCAGCAGCGCCCACAGGGATTCAACTGAAGCTTTCTTT.

This clone has only one observation. The chain employs TRBV19 and TRBJ1-5; 9 nucleotides align to TRBD1. Looked up from germline, CDR1 is LNHDA and CDR2 is SQIVND (reference sequence). The CDR3 covers 14 residues. Unmatched junction bases numbered 3, after V lost 5 bases and J lost 4 bases. The CDR3 loop is CASSPGTGNQPQHF. The CDR3 DNA reads as TGTGCCAGTAGTCCAGGGACAGGGAATCAGCCCCAGCATTTT.

There are a few counts of this clone. The chain recombines TRBV28 with TRBJ2-1; D unclear. The CDR3 sequence is 14 residues long. Between the trimmed V and J ends, which lost 3 bases and 4 bases, there was a span of 10 bases. CDR1 and CDR2 (germline): MDHEN, SYDVKM. CDR3 residues: CASSFTRPYNEQFF. As DNA, the CDR3 is TGTGCCAGCAGTTTCACGAGGCCTTACAATGAGCAGTTCTTC.

This chain links TRBV27 with TRBJ1-2, with TRBD1 matching over 10 bases. Trimming cost V 5 bases and J 3 bases; bases outside gene matches: 3. CDR1 is MNHEY, CDR2 SMNVEV, per germline (reference sequence). The CDR3 is 14 amino acids. In DNA form, the CDR3 reads TGTGCCAGCAGTACCGGGACAGGGGACTATGGCTACACCTTC. It specifies CASSTGTGDYGYTF.

The CDR3 coding sequence is TGTGCCAGTAAGAGCTCTGGAAACACCATATATTTT. Translation gives CASKSSGNTIYF. V gene TRBV19 combines with J gene TRBJ1-3, with D unresolved. The CDR3 spans 12 residues. V shed 7 bases and J shed 0 bases, with 4 bases lying between them. The germline V gene encodes CDR1 LNHDA and CDR2 SQIVND (reference sequence).